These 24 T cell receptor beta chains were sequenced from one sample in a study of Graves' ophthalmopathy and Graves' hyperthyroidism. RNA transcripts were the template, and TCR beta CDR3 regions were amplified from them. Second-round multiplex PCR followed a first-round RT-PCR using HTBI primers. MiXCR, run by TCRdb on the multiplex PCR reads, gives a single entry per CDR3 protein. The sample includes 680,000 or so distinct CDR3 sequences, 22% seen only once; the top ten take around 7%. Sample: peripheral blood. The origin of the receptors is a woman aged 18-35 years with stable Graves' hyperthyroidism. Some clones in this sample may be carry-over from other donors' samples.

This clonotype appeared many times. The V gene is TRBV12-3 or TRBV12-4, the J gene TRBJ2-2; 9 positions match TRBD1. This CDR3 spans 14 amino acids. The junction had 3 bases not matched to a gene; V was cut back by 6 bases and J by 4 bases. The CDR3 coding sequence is TGTGCCAGCAGAAGGGGACAGGGCACCGGGGAGCTGTTTTTT. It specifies CASRRGQGTGELFF.

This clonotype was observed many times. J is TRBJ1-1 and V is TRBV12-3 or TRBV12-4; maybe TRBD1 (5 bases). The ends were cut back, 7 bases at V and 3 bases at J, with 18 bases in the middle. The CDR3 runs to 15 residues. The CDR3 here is CASTDSGVLDTEAFF. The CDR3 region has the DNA TGTGCCAGCACCGACTCGGGGGTGTTGGACACTGAAGCTTTCTTT.

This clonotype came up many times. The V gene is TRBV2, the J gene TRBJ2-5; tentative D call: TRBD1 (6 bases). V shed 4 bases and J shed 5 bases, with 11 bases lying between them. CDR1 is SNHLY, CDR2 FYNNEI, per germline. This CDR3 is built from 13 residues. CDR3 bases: TGTGCCAGCAGTGCGGACAGTGGGGAGACCCAGTACTTC. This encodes CASSADSGETQYF.

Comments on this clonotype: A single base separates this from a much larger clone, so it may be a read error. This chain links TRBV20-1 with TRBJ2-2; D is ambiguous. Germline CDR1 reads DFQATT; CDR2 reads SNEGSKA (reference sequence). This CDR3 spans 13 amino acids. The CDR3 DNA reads TGCAATGCTAGAGAGACCGTCACCGGGGAGCTGTTTTTT. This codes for CNARETVTGELFF.

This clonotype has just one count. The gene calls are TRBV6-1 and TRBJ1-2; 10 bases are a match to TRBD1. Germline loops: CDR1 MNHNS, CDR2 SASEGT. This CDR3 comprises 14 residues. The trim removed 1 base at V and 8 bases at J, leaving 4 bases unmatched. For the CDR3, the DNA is TGTGCCAGCAGTGAAGGACAGGGGGCGAGAGGCTACACCTTC. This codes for CASSEGQGARGYTF.

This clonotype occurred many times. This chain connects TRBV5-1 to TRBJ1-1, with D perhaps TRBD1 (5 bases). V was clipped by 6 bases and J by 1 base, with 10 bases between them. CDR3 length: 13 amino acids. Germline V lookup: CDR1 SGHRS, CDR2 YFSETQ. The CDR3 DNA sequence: TGCGCCAGCACCACAACAGGGAACACTGAAGCTTTCTTT. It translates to CASTTTGNTEAFF. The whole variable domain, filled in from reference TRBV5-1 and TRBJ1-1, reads KAGVTQTPRYLIKTRGQQVTLSCSPISGHRSVSWYQQTPGQGLQFLFEYFSETQRNKGNFPGRFSGRQFSNSRSEMNVSTLELGDSALYLCASTTTGNTEAFFGQGTRLTVV.

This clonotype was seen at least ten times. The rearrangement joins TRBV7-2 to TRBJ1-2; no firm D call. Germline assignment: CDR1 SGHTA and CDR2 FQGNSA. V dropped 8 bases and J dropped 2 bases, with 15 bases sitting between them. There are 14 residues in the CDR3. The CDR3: CASGKQEHNYGYTF. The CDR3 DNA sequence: TGTGCCAGCGGTAAGCAGGAGCACAACTATGGCTACACCTTC.

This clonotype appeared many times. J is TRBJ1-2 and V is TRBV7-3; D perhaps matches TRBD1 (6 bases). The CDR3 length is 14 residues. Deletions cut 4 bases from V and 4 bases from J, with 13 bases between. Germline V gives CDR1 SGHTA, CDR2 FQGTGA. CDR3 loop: CASSSNPDSYGYTF. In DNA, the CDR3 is TGTGCCAGCAGCTCCAACCCGGACAGCTATGGCTACACCTTC.

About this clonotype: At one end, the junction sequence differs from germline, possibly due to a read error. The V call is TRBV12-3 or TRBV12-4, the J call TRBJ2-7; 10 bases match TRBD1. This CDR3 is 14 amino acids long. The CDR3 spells CSSSKGQGVNEQYF. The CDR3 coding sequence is TGTTCCAGCAGCAAAGGACAGGGGGTTAACGAGCAGTACTTC.

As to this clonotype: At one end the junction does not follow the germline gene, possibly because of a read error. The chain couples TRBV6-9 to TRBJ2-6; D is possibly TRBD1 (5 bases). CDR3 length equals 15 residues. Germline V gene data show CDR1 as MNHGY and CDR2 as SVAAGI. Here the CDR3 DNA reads TGTGCCAGCAGTATTCGAAGGTCTGGGGCCAACGTCCTGACCTTC. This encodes CASSIRRSGANVLTF.

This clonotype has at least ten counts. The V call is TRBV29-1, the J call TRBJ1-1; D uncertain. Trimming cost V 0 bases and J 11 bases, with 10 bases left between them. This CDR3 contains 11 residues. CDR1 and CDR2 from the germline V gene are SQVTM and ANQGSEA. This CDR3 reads CSVEDRTRAFF. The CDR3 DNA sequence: TGCAGCGTTGAAGACCGGACCCGGGCTTTCTTT.

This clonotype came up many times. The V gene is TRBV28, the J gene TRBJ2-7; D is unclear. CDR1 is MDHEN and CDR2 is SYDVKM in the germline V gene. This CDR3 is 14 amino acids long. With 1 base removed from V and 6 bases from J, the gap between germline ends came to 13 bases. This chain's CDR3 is CASSLSPGDSEQYF. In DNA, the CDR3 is TGTGCCAGCAGTTTATCCCCGGGTGATAGCGAGCAGTACTTC. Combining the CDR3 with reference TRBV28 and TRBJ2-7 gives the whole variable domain DVKVTQSSRYLVKRTGEKVFLECVQDMDHENMFWYRQDPGLGLRLIYFSYDVKMKEKGDIPEGYSVSREKKERFSLILESASTNQTSMYLCASSLSPGDSEQYFGPGTRLTVT.

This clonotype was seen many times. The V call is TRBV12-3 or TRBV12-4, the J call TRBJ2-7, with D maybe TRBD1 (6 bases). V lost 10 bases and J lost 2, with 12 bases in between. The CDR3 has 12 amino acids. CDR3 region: CATGDETYEQYF. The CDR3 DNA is TGTGCCACAGGGGACGAAACCTACGAGCAGTACTTC.

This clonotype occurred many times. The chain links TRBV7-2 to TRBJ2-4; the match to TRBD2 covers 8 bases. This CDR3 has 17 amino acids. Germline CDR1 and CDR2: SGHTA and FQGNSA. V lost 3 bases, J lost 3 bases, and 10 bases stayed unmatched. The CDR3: CASSFAQLLAGKNIQYF. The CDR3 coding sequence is TGTGCCAGCAGCTTTGCCCAACTTCTAGCGGGCAAAAACATTCAGTACTTC.

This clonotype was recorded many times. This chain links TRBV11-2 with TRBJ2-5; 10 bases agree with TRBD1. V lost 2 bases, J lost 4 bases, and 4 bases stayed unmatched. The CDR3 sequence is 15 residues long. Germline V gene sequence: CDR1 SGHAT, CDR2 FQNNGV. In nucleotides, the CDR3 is TGTGCCAGCAGCTTACAAGGGACAGGGGTAGAGACCCAGTACTTC. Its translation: CASSLQGTGVETQYF. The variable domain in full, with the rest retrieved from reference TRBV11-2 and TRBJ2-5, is EAGVAQSPRYKIIEKRQSVAFWCNPISGHATLYWYQQILGQGPKLLIQFQNNGVVDDSQLPKDRFSAERLKGVDSTLKIQPAKLEDSAVYLCASSLQGTGVETQYFGPGTRLLVL.

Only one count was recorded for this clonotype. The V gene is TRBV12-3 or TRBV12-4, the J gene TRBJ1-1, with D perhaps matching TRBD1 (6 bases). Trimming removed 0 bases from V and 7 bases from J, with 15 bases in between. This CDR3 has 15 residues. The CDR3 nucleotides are TGTGCCAGCAGTTTAGCCGGACAGCGAATATTTGAAGCTTTCTTT. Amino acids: CASSLAGQRIFEAFF.

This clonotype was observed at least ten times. This CDR3 reads CATSDSTEGQPQHF. The CDR3 region has the DNA TGTGCCACCAGTGATTCAACGGAGGGTCAGCCCCAGCATTTT. V usage is TRBV24-1 and J usage is TRBJ1-5; D is uncertain. Germline V gene sequence: CDR1 KGHDR, CDR2 SFDVKD. This CDR3 region has 14 residues. V was cut by 2 bases and J by 6 bases, with 10 bases left in between.

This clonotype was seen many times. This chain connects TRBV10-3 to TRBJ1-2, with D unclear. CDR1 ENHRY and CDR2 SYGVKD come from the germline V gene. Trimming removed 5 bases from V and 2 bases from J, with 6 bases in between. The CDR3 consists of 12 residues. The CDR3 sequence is CAISQANYGYTF. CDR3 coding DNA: TGTGCCATCAGTCAGGCAAACTATGGCTACACCTTC.

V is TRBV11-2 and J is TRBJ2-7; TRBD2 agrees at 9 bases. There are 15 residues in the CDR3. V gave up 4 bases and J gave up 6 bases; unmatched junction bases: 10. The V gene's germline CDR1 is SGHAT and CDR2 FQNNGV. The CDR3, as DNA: TGTGCCAGCAGCTCCGCTGCGGGAGGGCCTCGCGAGCAGTACTTC. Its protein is CASSSAAGGPREQYF. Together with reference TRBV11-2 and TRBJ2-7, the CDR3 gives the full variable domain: EAGVAQSPRYKIIEKRQSVAFWCNPISGHATLYWYQQILGQGPKLLIQFQNNGVVDDSQLPKDRFSAERLKGVDSTLKIQPAKLEDSAVYLCASSSAAGGPREQYFGPGTRLTVT.

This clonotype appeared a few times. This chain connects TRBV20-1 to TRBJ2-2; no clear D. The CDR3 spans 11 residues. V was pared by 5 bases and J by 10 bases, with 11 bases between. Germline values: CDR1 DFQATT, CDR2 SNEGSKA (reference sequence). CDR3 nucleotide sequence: TGCAGTGCTGCCGACCGGGTGGAGCTGTTTTTT. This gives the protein CSAADRVELFF.

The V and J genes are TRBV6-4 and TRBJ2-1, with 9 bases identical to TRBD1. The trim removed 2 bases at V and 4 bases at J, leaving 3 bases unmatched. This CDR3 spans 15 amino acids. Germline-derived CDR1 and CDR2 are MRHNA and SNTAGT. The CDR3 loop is CASSDGTGKYNEQFF. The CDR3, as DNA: TGTGCCAGCAGTGACGGGACAGGGAAATACAATGAGCAGTTCTTC.

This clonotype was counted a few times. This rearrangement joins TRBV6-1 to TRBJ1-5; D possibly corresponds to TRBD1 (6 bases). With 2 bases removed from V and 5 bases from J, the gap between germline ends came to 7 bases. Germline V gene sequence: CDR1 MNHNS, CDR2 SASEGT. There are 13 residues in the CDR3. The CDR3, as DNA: TGTGCCAGCAGTGAATGGACAGATCAGCCCCAGCATTTT. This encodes CASSEWTDQPQHF.

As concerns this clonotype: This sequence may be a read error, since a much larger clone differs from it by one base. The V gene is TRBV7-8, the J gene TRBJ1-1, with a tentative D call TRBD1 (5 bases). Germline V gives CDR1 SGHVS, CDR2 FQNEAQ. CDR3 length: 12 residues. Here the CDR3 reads CASSQTDTEACF. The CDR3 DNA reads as TGTGCCAGCAGTCAAACGGACACTGAAGCTTGCTTT.

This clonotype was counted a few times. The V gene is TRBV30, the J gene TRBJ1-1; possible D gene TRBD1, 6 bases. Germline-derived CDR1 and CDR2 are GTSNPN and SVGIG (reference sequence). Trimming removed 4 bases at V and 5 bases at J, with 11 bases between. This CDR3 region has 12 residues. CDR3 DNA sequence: TGTGCCTGGACGACAGGCGGGACTGAAGCTTTCTTT. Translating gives CAWTTGGTEAFF.